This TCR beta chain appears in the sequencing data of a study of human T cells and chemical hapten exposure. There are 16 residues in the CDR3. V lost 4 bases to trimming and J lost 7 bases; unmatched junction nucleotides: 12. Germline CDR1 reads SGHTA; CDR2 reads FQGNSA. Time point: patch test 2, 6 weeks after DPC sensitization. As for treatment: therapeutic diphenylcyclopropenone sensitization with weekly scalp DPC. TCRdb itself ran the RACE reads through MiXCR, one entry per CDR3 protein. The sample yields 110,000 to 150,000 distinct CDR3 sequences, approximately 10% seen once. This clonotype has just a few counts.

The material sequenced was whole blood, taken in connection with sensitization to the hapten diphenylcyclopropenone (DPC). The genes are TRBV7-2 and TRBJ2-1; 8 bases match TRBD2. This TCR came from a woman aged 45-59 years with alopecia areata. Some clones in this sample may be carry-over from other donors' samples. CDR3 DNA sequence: TGTGCCAGCAGCTCTGAAAGCGGGAGAGCGGGAAATGAGCAGTTCTTC. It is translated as CASSSESGRAGNEQFF.